This T cell receptor beta chain was captured by sequencing in a study of shared clonotypes between healthy human individuals. Whole-study context: Donor composition was two women and a few men, aged 18 to 49. Whole-study results and caveats: Memory subsets generally showed smaller estimated richness than naive subsets did. Sampling covered nothing but blood. Tissue TCR repertoires likely differ from those found in blood.

Details on this clone: Antigen: not known.

It was roughly 210 ng DNA, approximately 30,000 T cell genomes, that sorted-subset replicate PCRs used. Measured with immunoSEQ multiplex PCR; TCRdb has only the in-frame clones, and not every one. The sample lists some 1.5 million clones, approximately 96% occurring once. Trimming left V 3 bases short and J 3 bases short, with 18 bases between. CDR1 is ENHRY and CDR2 is SYGVKD in the germline V gene. The CDR3 consists of 16 residues. The clonotype originates from a man aged 25-45 years in good health. The chain combines TRBV10-3 with TRBJ2-7; D is possibly TRBD1 (6 bases). Source material: naive CD4+ T cells sorted from blood. Subset reported: CD45RA+ positively selected. For the CDR3, the DNA is TGTGCCATCAGTGACTCCGGACAGATTCTTGACTACGAGCAGTACTTC. This gives the protein CAISDSGQILDYEQYF.